These T cell receptor beta chains were read from a single sample in a study of CD8 T cells in Susac syndrome. Each CDR3 protein gets one entry after TCRdb re-called the immunoSEQ multiplex PCR reads with MiXCR. The sample carries 170,000 or so distinct CDR3 sequences, approximately 93% recorded once. Sequenced: CD4+ T cells from PBMCs. Source of these receptors: a human donor with multiple sclerosis. The CDR3 runs from the conserved cysteine through the conserved F or W. A D gene is named only where the DNA matches it firmly. For some rows the clone size is stated as once, few or many, or as a class when expanded; others skip it.

TRBD2,TRBV6-2/TRBV6-3,TRBJ2-1,once,TGTGCCAGCAGTAAACTAGCGGGAGGGTACAATGAGCAGTTCTTC,CASSKLAGGYNEQFF
.,TRBV12-3/TRBV12-4,TRBJ2-5,.,TGTGCCAGCAGTTTATTGGGGGTTCGGGAGACCCAGTACTTC,CASSLLGVRETQYF
TRBD1,TRBV7-3,TRBJ2-7,.,TGTGCCAGCAGCTACTCCGACAGGGGGCCCTACGAGCAGTACTTC,CASSYSDRGPYEQYF
TRBD2,TRBV14,TRBJ2-1,.,TGTGCCAGCAGCCTCAGGGGGACTAGCGGTCTCTACAATGAGCAGTTCTTC,CASSLRGTSGLYNEQFF
.,TRBV9,TRBJ1-1,.,TGTGCCAGCAGCGCCCGACCGGGGGGCAACACTGAAGCTTTCTTT,CASSARPGGNTEAFF
.,TRBV3-1,TRBJ2-3,.,TGTGCCAGCAGCCAAGATTGGAGTCCAGATACGCAGTATTTT,CASSQDWSPDTQYF
.,TRBV7-6,TRBJ1-3,.,TGTGCCAGCAGCCCCCAAGGGTTCTCTGGAAACACCATATATTTT,CASSPQGFSGNTIYF
TRBD1,TRBV28,TRBJ2-7,.,TGTGCCAGCAGTCGACCAGGGACAGACCCCTACGAGCAGTACTTC,CASSRPGTDPYEQYF
TRBD1,TRBV28,TRBJ2-5,once,TGTGCCAGCAGCCCAACCGGGACAGGTCAAGAGACCCAGTACTTC,CASSPTGTGQETQYF
TRBD2,TRBV12-3/TRBV12-4,TRBJ2-1,.,TGTGCCAGCAGTCCTGGGACTAGCGGGGCGGGTTACAATGAGCAGTTCTTC,CASSPGTSGAGYNEQFF
TRBD1,TRBV6-1,TRBJ2-7,.,TGTGCCAGCAGTGCTTACAGGGGTAGGGACGAGCAGTACTTC,CASSAYRGRDEQYF
.,TRBV4-1,TRBJ2-5,.,TGCGCCAGCAGCCATCAGGAAGAAGAGACCCAGTACTTC,CASSHQEEETQYF
.,TRBV2,TRBJ1-6,.,TGTGCCGTCCGGGGGAATTCACCCCTCCACTTT,CAVRGNSPLHF
.,TRBV2,TRBJ2-1,.,TGTGCCAGCCCCCGTGTTGAGCGGTACAATGAGCAGTTCTTC,CASPRVERYNEQFF
.,TRBV5-1,TRBJ2-5,.,TGCGCCAGCAGCTTGGAATCGGAGACCCAGTACTTC,CASSLESETQYF
TRBD2,TRBV29-1,TRBJ2-3,.,TGCAGCGTCCGAGCGGGGCACAGCACAGATACGCAGTATTTT,CSVRAGHSTDTQYF
TRBD1,TRBV3-1,TRBJ1-2,.,TGTGCCAGCAGCCAAGTGGACAGGGTTGGCTACACCTTC,CASSQVDRVGYTF
.,TRBV20-1,TRBJ2-5,.,TGCAGTGCCAAAGTGTGGGGGGTTATGGCAGAGACCCAGTACTTC,CSAKVWGVMAETQYF
.,TRBV2,TRBJ1-1,once,TGTGCCACCACGAGAGAGATGAACACTGAAGCTTTCTTT,CATTREMNTEAFF
.,TRBV7-2,TRBJ2-3,.,TGTGCCAGCAGTACACAGGTTGGTGGCACAGATACGCAGTATTTT,CASSTQVGGTDTQYF
TRBD2,TRBV13,TRBJ2-5,once,TGTGCCAGCAGCTCCGGAGGGGAGCGGGAGGGCGAGACCCAGTACTTC,CASSSGGEREGETQYF
TRBD1,TRBV5-1,TRBJ2-5,once,TGCGCCAGCAGCTCGGACAGGGGGAAGGGGGAGACCCAGTACTTC,CASSSDRGKGETQYF
.,TRBV20-1,TRBJ2-3,.,TGCAGTGCTAGATCGGGGCCCAGCACAGATACGCAGTATTTT,CSARSGPSTDTQYF